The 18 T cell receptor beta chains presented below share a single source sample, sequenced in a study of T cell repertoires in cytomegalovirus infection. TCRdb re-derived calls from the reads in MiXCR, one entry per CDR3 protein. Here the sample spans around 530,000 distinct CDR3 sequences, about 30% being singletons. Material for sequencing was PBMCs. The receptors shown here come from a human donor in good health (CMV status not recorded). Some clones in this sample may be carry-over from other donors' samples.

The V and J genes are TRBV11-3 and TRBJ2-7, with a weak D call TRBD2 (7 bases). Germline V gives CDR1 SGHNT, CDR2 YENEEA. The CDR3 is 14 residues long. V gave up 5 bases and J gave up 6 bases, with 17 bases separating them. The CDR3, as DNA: TGTGCCAGCAGCCGGGACTATCAAGGGGGCGAGCAGTACGTC. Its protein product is CASSRDYQGGEQYV.

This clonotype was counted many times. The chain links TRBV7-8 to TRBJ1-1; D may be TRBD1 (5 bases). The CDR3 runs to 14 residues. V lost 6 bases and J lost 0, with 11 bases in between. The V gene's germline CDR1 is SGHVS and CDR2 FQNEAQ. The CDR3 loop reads CASRETVLNTEAFF. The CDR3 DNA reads TGTGCCAGCAGGGAGACAGTTTTGAACACTGAAGCTTTCTTT.

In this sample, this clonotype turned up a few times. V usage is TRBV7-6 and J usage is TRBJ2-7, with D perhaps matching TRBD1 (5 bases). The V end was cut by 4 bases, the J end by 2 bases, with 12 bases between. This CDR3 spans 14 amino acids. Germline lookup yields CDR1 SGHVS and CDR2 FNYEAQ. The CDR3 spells CASSYDGHPYEQYF. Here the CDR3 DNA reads TGTGCCAGCAGCTACGACGGACACCCCTACGAGCAGTACTTC.

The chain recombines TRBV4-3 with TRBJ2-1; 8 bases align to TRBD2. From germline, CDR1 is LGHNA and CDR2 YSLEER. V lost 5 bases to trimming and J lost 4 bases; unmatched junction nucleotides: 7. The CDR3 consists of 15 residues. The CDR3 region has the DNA TGCGCCAGCAGCACCAGCGGGAGAGTTTACAATGAGCAGTTCTTC. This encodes CASSTSGRVYNEQFF.

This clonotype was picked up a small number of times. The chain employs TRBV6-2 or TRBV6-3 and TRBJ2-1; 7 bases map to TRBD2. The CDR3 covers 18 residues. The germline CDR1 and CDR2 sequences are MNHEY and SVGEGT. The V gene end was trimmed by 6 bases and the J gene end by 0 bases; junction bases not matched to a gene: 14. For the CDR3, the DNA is TGTGCCAGCAGGGGGCTAGCGGCCGCTTGGAGCTCCTACAATGAGCAGTTCTTC. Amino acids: CASRGLAAAWSSYNEQFF.

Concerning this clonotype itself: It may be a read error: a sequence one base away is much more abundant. CDR3 region: CASSLGQPNTEALF. The CDR3 nucleotides are TGCGCCAGCAGCCTGGGGCAACCGAACACTGAAGCTTTATTT. The chain couples TRBV5-1 to TRBJ1-1; D might be TRBD1 (5 bases). The V gene's germline CDR1 is SGHRS and CDR2 YFSETQ. The CDR3 loop spans 14 amino acids. Based on the CDR3 plus reference TRBV5-1 and TRBJ1-1, the full variable domain is KAGVTQTPRYLIKTRGQQVTLSCSPISGHRSVSWYQQTPGQGLQFLFEYFSETQRNKGNFPGRFSGRQFSNSRSEMNVSTLELGDSALYLCASSLGQPNTEALFGQGTRLTVV.

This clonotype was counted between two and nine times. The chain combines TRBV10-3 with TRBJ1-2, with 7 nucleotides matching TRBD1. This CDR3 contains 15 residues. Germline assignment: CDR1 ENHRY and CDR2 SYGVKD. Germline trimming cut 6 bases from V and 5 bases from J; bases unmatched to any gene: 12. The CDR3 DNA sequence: TGTGCCATCAGCACAAGCACAGGGGAAACATATGGCTACACCTTC. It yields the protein CAISTSTGETYGYTF.

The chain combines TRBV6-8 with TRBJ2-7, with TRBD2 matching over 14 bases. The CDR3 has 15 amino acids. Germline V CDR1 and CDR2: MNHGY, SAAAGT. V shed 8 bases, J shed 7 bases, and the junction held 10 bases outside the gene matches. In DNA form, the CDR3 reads TGTGCCAGCGGTAGACCGGGACTAGCGGGAGAGGAGCAGTACTTC. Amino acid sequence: CASGRPGLAGEEQYF.

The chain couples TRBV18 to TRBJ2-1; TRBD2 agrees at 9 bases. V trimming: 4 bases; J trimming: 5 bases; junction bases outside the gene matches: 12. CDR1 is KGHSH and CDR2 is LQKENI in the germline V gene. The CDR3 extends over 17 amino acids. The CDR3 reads CASSLFSLAGTHNEQFF. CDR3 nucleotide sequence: TGTGCCAGCTCACTCTTCTCGCTAGCGGGAACACACAATGAGCAGTTCTTC.

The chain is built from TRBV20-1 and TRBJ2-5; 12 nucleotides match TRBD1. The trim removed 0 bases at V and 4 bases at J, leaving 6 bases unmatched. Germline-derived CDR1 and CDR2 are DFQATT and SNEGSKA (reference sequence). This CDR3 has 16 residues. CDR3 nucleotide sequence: TGCAGTGCTAGAGATTGGGGACAGGGGGCGTTAGAGACCCAGTACTTC. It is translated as CSARDWGQGALETQYF.

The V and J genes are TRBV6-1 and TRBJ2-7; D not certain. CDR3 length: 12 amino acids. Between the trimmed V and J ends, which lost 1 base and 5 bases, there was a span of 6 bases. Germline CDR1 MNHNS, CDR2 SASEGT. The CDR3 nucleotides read TGTGCCAGCAGTGAAGGGGCGGACGAGCAGTACTTC. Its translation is CASSEGADEQYF.

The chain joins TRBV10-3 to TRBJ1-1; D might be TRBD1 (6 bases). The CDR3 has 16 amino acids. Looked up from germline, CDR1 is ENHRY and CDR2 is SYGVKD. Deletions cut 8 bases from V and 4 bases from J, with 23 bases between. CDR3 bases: TGTGCCATCTCTGGGACATCCGGAACAAGGATCACTGAAGCTTTCTTT. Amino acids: CAISGTSGTRITEAFF.

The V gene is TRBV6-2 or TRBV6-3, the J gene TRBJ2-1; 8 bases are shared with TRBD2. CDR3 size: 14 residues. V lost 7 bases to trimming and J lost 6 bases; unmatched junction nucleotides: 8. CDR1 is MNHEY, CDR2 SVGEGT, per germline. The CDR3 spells CASMGAGAGNEQFF. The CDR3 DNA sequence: TGTGCCAGCATGGGAGCGGGAGCCGGCAATGAGCAGTTCTTC.

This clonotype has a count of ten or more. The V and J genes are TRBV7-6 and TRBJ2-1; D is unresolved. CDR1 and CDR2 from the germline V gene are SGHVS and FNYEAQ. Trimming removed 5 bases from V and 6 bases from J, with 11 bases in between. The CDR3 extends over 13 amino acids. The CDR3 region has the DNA TGTGCCAGCAGCCTGACCCGGACCAATGAGCAGTTCTTC. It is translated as CASSLTRTNEQFF.

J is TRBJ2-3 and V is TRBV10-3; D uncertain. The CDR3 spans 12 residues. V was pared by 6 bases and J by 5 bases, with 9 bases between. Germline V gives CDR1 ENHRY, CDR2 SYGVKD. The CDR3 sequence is CAIRDQKDTQYF. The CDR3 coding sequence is TGTGCCATCAGGGATCAGAAAGATACGCAGTATTTT.

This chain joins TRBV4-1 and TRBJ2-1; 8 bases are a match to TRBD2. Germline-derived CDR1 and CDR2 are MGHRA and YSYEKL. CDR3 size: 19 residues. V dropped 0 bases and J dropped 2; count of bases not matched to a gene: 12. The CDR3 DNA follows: TGCGCCAGCAGCCAAGAAAAAGCTAGCGGGTTGGGTACCTACAATGAGCAGTTCTTC. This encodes CASSQEKASGLGTYNEQFF.

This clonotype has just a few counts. The CDR3, as DNA: TGTGCCAGCAGCCAGGCGGGAAGGTCAGAGACCCAGTACTTC. Translating it yields CASSQAGRSETQYF. The chain has TRBV14 and TRBJ2-5; possibly TRBD2 for D (6 bases). Per the germline V gene, CDR1 is SGHDN and CDR2 is FVKESK. Trimming pared 3 bases from V and 4 bases from J, leaving 12 bases between. The CDR3 is 14 residues long.

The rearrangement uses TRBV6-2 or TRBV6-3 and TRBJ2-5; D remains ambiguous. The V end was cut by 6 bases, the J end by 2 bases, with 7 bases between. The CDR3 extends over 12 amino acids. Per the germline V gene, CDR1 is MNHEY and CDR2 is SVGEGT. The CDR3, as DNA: TGTGCCAGCAGACCACCTCAAGAGACCCAGTACTTC. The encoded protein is CASRPPQETQYF.